Listed below are T cell receptor beta chains from one sample, sequenced in a study of T cells in Graves' hyperthyroidism and ophthalmopathy. A single record per CDR3 protein comes from TCRdb applying MiXCR to the multiplex PCR reads. This table holds about 380,000 distinct CDR3 sequences, approximately 17% found once. The sequencing input was blood. These receptors were obtained from a young man with Graves' ophthalmopathy. Both conserved end residues are part of each CDR3. Fields, in order: CDR3 DNA, CDR3 protein, V gene, D gene, J gene, clone size. A D gene is named only where the DNA matches it firmly. A row's size may be missing; if present it is once, few, many or a size class.

TGCAGCGTTGAAGATCTTGGGGGCCGCGGCTATGGCTACACCTTC,CSVEDLGGRGYGYTF,TRBV29-1,.,TRBJ1-2,.
TGCGCCAGCAGCTCTCGAGGCGCGAATTATGGCTACACCTTC,CASSSRGANYGYTF,TRBV5-1,.,TRBJ1-2,many
TGTGCCAGCAGCCAAGGCGGAATGGGTACGCAGTATTTT,CASSQGGMGTQYF,TRBV3-1,.,TRBJ2-3,many
TGTGCCACCTCGGAAGCAGGAGTGTTCGGCACAGATACGCAGTATTTT,CATSEAGVFGTDTQYF,TRBV19,.,TRBJ2-3,few
TGTGCCAGCAGCCAGCCAGGCGGGGAAAGTGAAGCTTTCTTT,CASSQPGGESEAFF,TRBV5-1,.,TRBJ1-1,.
TGTGCCAGCAGCCCGTCGGGGGGGGGGGTCGATGAGCAGTTCTTC,CASSPSGGGVDEQFF,TRBV7-3,TRBD2,TRBJ2-1,many
TGTGCCAGCAGGGAGGGGGCTGGAAACACCATATATTTT,CASREGAGNTIYF,TRBV7-9,.,TRBJ1-3,few
TGTGCCAGCAGCCAGATCAGGGGGAGTCCCTACGAGCAGTACTTC,CASSQIRGSPYEQYF,TRBV11-2,TRBD1,TRBJ2-7,many
TGCAGTGCCCCACAAGCGGGACTAGCGGACAATGAGCAGTTCTTC,CSAPQAGLADNEQFF,TRBV20-1,TRBD2,TRBJ2-1,.
TGCAGTGCTAGGGCGGGGGGACTCTACGAGCAGTACTTC,CSARAGGLYEQYF,TRBV20-1,TRBD2,TRBJ2-7,many
TGTGCCAGCAGCTTCGCTTCTCAGAGTTCACCCCTCCACTTT,CASSFASQSSPLHF,TRBV13,.,TRBJ1-6,many
TGTGCCAGCTCACCCCAGGGGGTAAGCGAGCAGTACTTC,CASSPQGVSEQYF,TRBV18,TRBD1,TRBJ2-7,few
TGTGCCAGCAGACCCCGGGACGCCTCGCTGGGCCGTGGCTACACCTTC,CASRPRDASLGRGYTF,TRBV28,.,TRBJ1-2,many
TGCAGTGCCCCGACTAGCGGGGGGGCCCAAGAGACCCAGTACTTC,CSAPTSGGAQETQYF,TRBV20-1,TRBD2,TRBJ2-5,.
TGTGCCAGCAGCGCGGACAGGGACGGGTTCGGGGGCTACACCTTC,CASSADRDGFGGYTF,TRBV9,TRBD1,TRBJ1-2,.
TGTGCCAGCAGCTTTGCACGGGGTGAAGCTTTCTTT,CASSFARGEAFF,TRBV7-3,.,TRBJ1-1,.
TGTGCCAGCAGCTTGTCTGGGGGCCCCTATGGCTACACCTTC,CASSLSGGPYGYTF,TRBV5-6,.,TRBJ1-2,few
TGTGCCAGCAGCTCCCCCGGGGGCTATTCCTACGAGCAGTACTTC,CASSSPGGYSYEQYF,TRBV28,.,TRBJ2-7,.
TGTGCCAGCAGCAACGTAGGCTCCACTGAAGCTTTCTTT,CASSNVGSTEAFF,TRBV14,.,TRBJ1-1,many
TGTGCCAGTAGTATAGACCGACTAGGGGGCAATGAGCAGTTCTTC,CASSIDRLGGNEQFF,TRBV19,.,TRBJ2-1,.
TGTGCCAGCAGTGAAGGGGCCCAACATACCTATTCACCCCTCCACTTT,CASSEGAQHTYSPLHF,TRBV2,.,TRBJ1-6,.
TGCAGTGCTCCTACCCCAGGGGGCTTTAGTGAGCAGTTCTTC,CSAPTPGGFSEQFF,TRBV20-1,TRBD1,TRBJ2-1,many
TGCGCCAGCAGTGATCCAAGCGGGGGTACCGGGGAGCTGTTTTTT,CASSDPSGGTGELFF,TRBV10-1,TRBD2,TRBJ2-2,.
TGTGCCAGCGGACAGGGGACTGAAGCTTTCTTT,CASGQGTEAFF,TRBV7-6,TRBD1,TRBJ1-1,many
TGCGCCAGCAGCTTAAAAACGGGGGGTGTGGATACGCAGTATTTT,CASSLKTGGVDTQYF,TRBV5-1,TRBD2,TRBJ2-3,.
TGTGCCAGCAGTGAGGGCAGGGGACCTAACGAGCAGTACTTC,CASSEGRGPNEQYF,TRBV2,.,TRBJ2-7,many
TGCGCCAGCAGCCAAGTTGAGCGACAGGGGTATGGCTACACCTTC,CASSQVERQGYGYTF,TRBV4-1,TRBD1,TRBJ1-2,.
TGTGCCAGCAGCACAGACAGAATACCTAACTATGGCTACACCTTC,CASSTDRIPNYGYTF,TRBV5-4,.,TRBJ1-2,few
TGTGCCAGCCACGGACAGGGGGCTGATTCACCCCTCCACTTT,CASHGQGADSPLHF,TRBV7-9,TRBD1,TRBJ1-6,.
TGTGCCACCAGCGCAATGGGAGGGTCCACAGATACGCAGTATTTT,CATSAMGGSTDTQYF,TRBV24-1,TRBD2,TRBJ2-3,few
TGCAGTGCTAGCGACCCCGGAGAGGATCAGCCCCAGCATTTT,CSASDPGEDQPQHF,TRBV20-1,.,TRBJ1-5,many
TGCGCCAGCAGCCAAGGGACTAGCCCCGGGGAGCTGTTTTTT,CASSQGTSPGELFF,TRBV4-1,TRBD2,TRBJ2-2,.
TGTGCCAGCAGCCAATTCCGGGGAAAGGAAAAACTGTTTTTT,CASSQFRGKEKLFF,TRBV3-1,.,TRBJ1-4,many
TGTGCCAGCAGCTTGGGTAGCGCTGGAAACACCATATATTTT,CASSLGSAGNTIYF,TRBV5-6,.,TRBJ1-3,few
TGTGCCAGCAATGACTCAGTGTATGGCTACACCTTC,CASNDSVYGYTF,TRBV28,.,TRBJ1-2,many
TGTGCCAGCTCAACCCCCGGGACTAGCGGGGGTATTTTCACAGATACGCAGTATTTT,CASSTPGTSGGIFTDTQYF,TRBV6-1,TRBD2,TRBJ2-3,few
TGTGCCAGCAGCTTCGGACCCTCGGAGCAGTACTTC,CASSFGPSEQYF,TRBV11-3,.,TRBJ2-7,.
TGTGCCAGCAGTTTCGGGGAGGCCCAGTACTTC,CASSFGEAQYF,TRBV12-3/TRBV12-4,.,TRBJ2-5,.
TGTGCCAGCACCTTCCGGATTAGCGGGGACCCAGATACGCAGTATTTT,CASTFRISGDPDTQYF,TRBV28,TRBD2,TRBJ2-3,many
TGCGCCAGCAACTGGGACAGGGCATCTGAAGCTTTCTTT,CASNWDRASEAFF,TRBV5-1,TRBD1,TRBJ1-1,many
TGTGCCAGTAGTATGATTTTGGGGAGTAACACTGAAGCTTTCTTT,CASSMILGSNTEAFF,TRBV19,.,TRBJ1-1,.
TGTGCCAGCAGCTTCTACAGGGCGTCCTACGAGCAGTACTTC,CASSFYRASYEQYF,TRBV5-6,.,TRBJ2-7,many
TGTGCCAGCAGCTCACGCCGACAGGGAGGGTCCTATAATTCACCCCTCCACTTT,CASSSRRQGGSYNSPLHF,TRBV7-9,TRBD1,TRBJ1-6,.
TGCGCCAGCAGCCGTATACAGATTAGTGGAAACACCATATATTTT,CASSRIQISGNTIYF,TRBV4-1,.,TRBJ1-3,few
TGTGCCAGCAGCCCCGAAGACAGTTACAGCACAGATACGCAGTATTTT,CASSPEDSYSTDTQYF,TRBV7-9,.,TRBJ2-3,many
TGTGCCATCAGTGGGGGACATTCTGGGGCCAACGTCCTGACTTTC,CAISGGHSGANVLTF,TRBV10-3,.,TRBJ2-6,.
TGTGCCAGCAGCAGCGGGGAAAGGGGGGGGATCAATGAGCAGTTCTTC,CASSSGERGGINEQFF,TRBV7-9,.,TRBJ2-1,many
TGTGCCAGCAGTTGGACAGCCCACTCACCCCTCCACTTT,CASSWTAHSPLHF,TRBV12-3/TRBV12-4,.,TRBJ1-6,.
TGTGCCAGCAGTGAAGAGGGCCAGGACTATGGCTACACCTTC,CASSEEGQDYGYTF,TRBV2,.,TRBJ1-2,many
TGTGCCAGCAGTTCCTCCGTAGATACGCAGTATTTT,CASSSSVDTQYF,TRBV6-5,.,TRBJ2-3,few
TGTGCCAGCAGCGTCGGACAGGGAATAACTGGAAACACCATATATTTT,CASSVGQGITGNTIYF,TRBV9,TRBD1,TRBJ1-3,few